This TCR beta chain was captured by sequencing in a study of blood T cell repertoires in COVID-19. Study-level background: Acute and convalescent COVID-19 samples came from the United States, Italy and Spain.

The table lists this clone with a few counts. Original data processing: Reference gene primer amplification in the assay estimated nucleated cell counts. Clones were sequenced by immunoSEQ multiplex PCR, and TCRdb holds only the in-frame ones, with some missing. V and J calls and clone size are as listed in that table; D and trimming were resolved from the DNA. The table lists approximately 670,000 clones, 80% to 90% of them singletons. This TCR was recovered from a woman younger than 35 with acute or convalescent COVID-19. The sample was peripheral blood.

CDR3 nucleotide sequence: TGCAGTGCTAATCCGGGTTATGGCTACACCTTC. Translating gives CSANPGYGYTF. The genes are TRBV20-1 and TRBJ1-2; D remains unclear. Germline V gene lookup returns CDR1 DFQATT and CDR2 SNEGSKA (reference sequence). V lost 4 bases to trimming and J lost 5 bases, with 8 bases between them. This CDR3 contains 11 residues.